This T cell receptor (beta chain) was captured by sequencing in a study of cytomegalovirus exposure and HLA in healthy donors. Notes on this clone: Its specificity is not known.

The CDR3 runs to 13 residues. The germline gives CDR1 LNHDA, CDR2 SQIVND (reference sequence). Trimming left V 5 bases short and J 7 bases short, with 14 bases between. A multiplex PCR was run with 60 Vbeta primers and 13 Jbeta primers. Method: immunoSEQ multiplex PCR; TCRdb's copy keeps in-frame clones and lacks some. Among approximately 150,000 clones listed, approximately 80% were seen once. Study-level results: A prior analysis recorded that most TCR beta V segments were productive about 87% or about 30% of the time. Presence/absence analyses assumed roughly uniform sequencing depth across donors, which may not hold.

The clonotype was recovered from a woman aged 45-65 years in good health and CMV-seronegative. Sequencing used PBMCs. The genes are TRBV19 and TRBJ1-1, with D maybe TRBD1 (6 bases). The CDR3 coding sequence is TGTGCCAGTAGTGGCGAGGGGGTTAGTGAAGCTTTCTTT. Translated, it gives CASSGEGVSEAFF.